Sequencing of this T cell receptor (beta chain) was carried out in a study of T cell responses to AZD1222 COVID-19 vaccine. Assay: immunoSEQ multiplex PCR; the TCRdb copy retains only in-frame clones and omits some. The sample has roughly 97,000 clones, around 89% seen once. The receptor comes from an adult in good health. The sample consisted of peripheral blood, taken on day 0 of AZD1222 vaccination.

CDR3 residues: CASRGGRNTEAFF. The CDR3 DNA reads as TGTGCCAGCCGAGGGGGGCGGAACACTGAAGCTTTCTTT. The chain carries TRBV2 and TRBJ1-1; a weak D match, TRBD1 (6 bases). This CDR3 contains 13 residues. CDR1 and CDR2 (germline): SNHLY, FYNNEI. V lost 8 bases, J lost 1 base, and 11 bases lay in between.